The 32 T cell receptor beta chains presented below share a single source sample, sequenced in a study of cytomegalovirus exposure and HLA in healthy donors. Using immunoSEQ multiplex PCR, the repertoire was profiled, and TCRdb retains in-frame clones only, with some absent. This table has over 150,000 clones, roughly nine tenths appearing once. What was sequenced was PBMCs. The receptors originated from a woman younger than 35 in good health and CMV-seropositive.

This chain joins TRBV10-3 and TRBJ1-4, with TRBD1 identical over 9 bases. This CDR3 has 17 amino acids. Per germline, CDR1 ENHRY and CDR2 SYGVKD. After removal of 0 bases from V and 10 bases from J, the junction contained 12 bases not matched to a gene. CDR3 amino acids: CAISESRTGDVMRKLFF. CDR3 nucleotide sequence: TGTGCCATCAGTGAGTCGAGGACAGGGGACGTCATGCGAAAACTGTTTTTT.

The chain has TRBV15 and TRBJ1-5, with 10 bases lining up with TRBD1. V dropped 5 bases and J dropped 11; count of bases not matched to a gene: 6. The CDR3 totals 13 residues. The germline V gene encodes CDR1 LNHNV and CDR2 YYDKDF (reference sequence). CDR3 region: CATSSRDRGAQHF. The CDR3 DNA reads as TGTGCCACCAGCTCCCGGGACAGGGGTGCCCAGCATTTT.

This clone was found a few times. The chain couples TRBV14 to TRBJ2-4; D uncertain. The ends were cut back, 3 bases at V and 5 bases at J, with 11 bases in the middle. CDR1 is SGHDN and CDR2 is FVKESK in the germline V gene. The CDR3 length is 14 residues. CDR3 nucleotide sequence: TGTGCCAGCAGCCAGATTTCCGCGGAAAACATTCAGTACTTC. Translation gives CASSQISAENIQYF.

This chain links TRBV27 with TRBJ1-5; D is ambiguous. Germline V lookup: CDR1 MNHEY, CDR2 SMNVEV (reference sequence). Trimming removed 3 bases at V and 7 bases at J, with 10 bases between. The CDR3 has 13 residues. The CDR3 DNA follows: TGTGCCAGCAGTTTTATGGGTAGCCAGCCCCAGCATTTT. The encoded protein is CASSFMGSQPQHF.

This clone came up a few times. Distinct nucleotide sequences in the sample also encode this CDR3. This sequence joins TRBV2 and TRBJ2-7; D not resolved. Deletions cut 7 bases from V and 3 bases from J, with 7 bases between. CDR1 is SNHLY and CDR2 is FYNNEI in the germline V gene. This CDR3 spans 11 amino acids. In DNA, the CDR3 is TGTGCCAGCACCACCAGCTACGAGCAGTACTTC. It specifies CASTTSYEQYF.

Only one count was recorded for this clone. The CDR3 sequence is CASGLRADTQYF. The CDR3 DNA reads TGTGCTAGTGGTCTCCGGGCAGATACGCAGTATTTT. This sequence joins TRBV12-5 and TRBJ2-3; unclear D gene. The CDR3 runs 12 residues. Germline V gene data show CDR1 as LGHNT and CDR2 as FRNRAP. V was trimmed by 5 bases and J by 4 bases, leaving 7 bases between them.

This clone appeared once. This chain links TRBV11-2 with TRBJ1-2; the D gene is possibly TRBD1 (5 bases). The germline gives CDR1 SGHAT, CDR2 FQNNGV. CDR3 length: 17 amino acids. V gave up 2 bases and J gave up 7 bases, with 23 bases separating them. CDR3 loop: CASSLKYGVRDLSGYTF. The CDR3, as DNA: TGTGCCAGCAGCTTAAAGTATGGGGTCAGGGACTTAAGTGGCTACACCTTC.

The gene calls are TRBV30 and TRBJ2-3; 9 bases match TRBD2. V lost 2 bases to trimming and J lost 1 base; unmatched junction nucleotides: 4. This CDR3 contains 15 residues. Germline CDR1 GTSNPN, CDR2 SVGIG (reference sequence). CDR3 DNA: TGTGCCTGGAGTTATATAGCGGGGGGCACAGATACGCAGTATTTT. It is translated as CAWSYIAGGTDTQYF.

This chain uses TRBV27 with TRBJ2-2; 12 nucleotides match TRBD2. This CDR3 contains 16 residues. V was pared by 5 bases and J by 4 bases, with 5 bases of the junction left unmatched. Germline assignment: CDR1 MNHEY and CDR2 SMNVEV (reference sequence). CDR3 amino acids: CASSPLAGGSTGELFF. The CDR3 coding sequence is TGTGCCAGCAGTCCTCTAGCGGGAGGGAGCACCGGGGAGCTGTTTTTT.

The chain is built from TRBV6-4 and TRBJ2-2, with a tentative D call TRBD1 (5 bases). V lost 6 bases and J 4 bases, leaving 15 bases between the germline ends. Germline CDR1 reads MRHNA; CDR2 reads SNTAGT. This CDR3 comprises 15 residues. The CDR3 loop is CASSPGLASTGELFF. In DNA, the CDR3 is TGTGCCAGCAGCCCAGGGCTTGCGAGCACCGGGGAGCTGTTTTTT.

The J gene is TRBJ2-3, the V gene TRBV27, with D possibly being TRBD2 (5 bases). The CDR3 is 14 amino acids. Germline CDR1 MNHEY, CDR2 SMNVEV (reference sequence). Between the trimmed V and J ends, which lost 2 bases and 4 bases, there was a span of 10 bases. The CDR3 here is CASSLMGSADTQYF. As DNA, the CDR3 is TGTGCCAGCAGTTTAATGGGGAGCGCAGATACGCAGTATTTT.

The V call is TRBV6-1, the J call TRBJ2-7, with unresolved D. The CDR3 has 12 amino acids. Germline loops: CDR1 MNHNS, CDR2 SASEGT. Trimming left V 8 bases short and J 4 bases short, with 12 bases between. CDR3 in amino acids: CASVGARYEQYF. CDR3 nucleotide sequence: TGTGCCAGCGTGGGCGCCCGATACGAGCAGTACTTC.

The chain combines TRBV6-7 with TRBJ2-1; a possible D gene is TRBD1 (6 bases). TRBV6-7 is marked as an open reading frame, function uncertain. The CDR3 runs to 16 residues. The V and J ends lost 6 bases and 9 bases respectively, with 24 bases between them. The CDR3 DNA follows: TGTGCCAGCAGCCCAGATAGGGGACATAGACAATGTGAGCAGTTCTTC. Translated: CASSPDRGHRQCEQFF.

The chain combines TRBV7-2 with TRBJ2-5, with a weak D call TRBD2 (6 bases). The CDR3 totals 12 residues. The V gene's germline CDR1 is SGHTA and CDR2 FQGNSA. V was shortened by 2 bases and J by 8 bases, with 9 bases between the two germline ends. The CDR3 coding sequence is TGTGCCAGCAGCTTAATGCGGGAAACCCAGTACTTC. Protein product: CASSLMRETQYF.

J is TRBJ2-5 and V is TRBV4-2; 13 positions match TRBD2. Losses at the gene ends were 0 bases for V and 5 bases for J; bases not matched to a gene: 3. The CDR3 contains 16 residues. Germline CDR1 is LGHNA and CDR2 is YNFKEQ. The CDR3 here is CASSQELLAGGETQYF. CDR3 nucleotide sequence: TGTGCCAGCAGCCAAGAACTACTAGCGGGGGGGGAGACCCAGTACTTC.

V is TRBV29-1 and J is TRBJ2-5, with 9 bases lining up with TRBD2. CDR3 size: 15 residues. Trimming removed 1 base from V and 0 bases from J; junction bases left unmatched: 3. Germline assignment: CDR1 SQVTM and CDR2 ANQGSEA. The CDR3 reads CSVEGGRENQETQYF. The CDR3 region has the DNA TGCAGCGTTGAAGGCGGGAGGGAGAACCAAGAGACCCAGTACTTC. Full variable domain (missing parts from reference TRBV29-1 and TRBJ2-5): SAVISQKPSRDICQRGTSLTIQCQVDSQVTMMFWYRQQPGQSLTLIATANQGSEATYESGFVIDKFPISRPNLTFSTLTVSNMSPEDSSIYLCSVEGGRENQETQYFGPGTRLLVL.

The chain carries TRBV7-9 and TRBJ2-3; TRBD2 matches at 9 bases. CDR1 is SEHNR and CDR2 is FQNEAQ in the germline V gene (reference sequence). Trimming took 5 bases from V and 3 from J; bases not matched to a gene: 9. This CDR3 has 16 amino acids. The CDR3: CASSPELAGRTDTQYF. CDR3 coding DNA: TGTGCCAGCAGCCCCGAGCTAGCGGGACGGACAGATACGCAGTATTTT.

The rearrangement joins TRBV6-5 to TRBJ2-1, with 9 bases aligning to TRBD2. V trimming: 4 bases; J trimming: 4 bases; junction bases outside the gene matches: 2. The CDR3 totals 14 residues. The V gene's germline CDR1 is MNHEY and CDR2 SVGAGI. The CDR3 loop is CASSSTSGYNEQFF. CDR3 sequence (DNA): TGTGCCAGCAGTTCGACTAGCGGATACAATGAGCAGTTCTTC.

The chain links TRBV28 to TRBJ2-1; the match to TRBD2 covers 7 bases. In germline, CDR1 is MDHEN, CDR2 SYDVKM. J lost 5 bases, V lost 5 bases, and 15 bases had no gene match. The CDR3 has 17 amino acids. CDR3 coding DNA: TGTGCCAGCAGTCTCACCTGGGGTAGCGGGCGCCACAATGAGCAGTTCTTC. The encoded protein is CASSLTWGSGRHNEQFF. The full variable domain, completed using reference TRBV28 and TRBJ2-1, is DVKVTQSSRYLVKRTGEKVFLECVQDMDHENMFWYRQDPGLGLRLIYFSYDVKMKEKGDIPEGYSVSREKKERFSLILESASTNQTSMYLCASSLTWGSGRHNEQFFGPGTRLTVL.

The J gene is TRBJ2-7, the V gene TRBV2; D call uncertain. CDR1 is SNHLY and CDR2 is FYNNEI in the germline V gene. V dropped 6 bases and J dropped 0 bases, with 3 bases sitting between them. This CDR3 is 11 amino acids long. The CDR3 region has the DNA TGTGCCAGCAGGGCCTCCTACGAGCAGTACTTC. Translating gives CASRASYEQYF.

The chain recombines TRBV7-8 with TRBJ2-3; 9 bases map to TRBD1. The CDR3 runs to 18 residues. In germline, CDR1 is SGHVS, CDR2 FQNEAQ. J was trimmed by 2 bases and V by 6 bases; bases with no gene match: 15. In nucleotides, the CDR3 is TGTGCCAGCAGACCGTGGACAGGGGCTTTGAAGAACACAGATACGCAGTATTTT. It yields the protein CASRPWTGALKNTDTQYF.

This rearrangement joins TRBV11-1 to TRBJ2-3, with D possibly matching TRBD2 (6 bases). Trimming removed 5 bases at V and 3 bases at J, with 21 bases between. This CDR3 contains 17 residues. Per the germline V gene, CDR1 is SGHAT and CDR2 is FQDESV (reference sequence). In DNA, the CDR3 is TGTGCCAGCAGCCCCGGGACTCAGGCAGTGGCTACAGATACGCAGTATTTT. Translation gives CASSPGTQAVATDTQYF.

The rearrangement joins TRBV28 to TRBJ2-3; weak D call: TRBD2 (7 bases). The germline V gene has CDR1 MDHEN and CDR2 SYDVKM. The CDR3 totals 16 residues. Trimming removed 6 bases at V and 2 bases at J, with 18 bases between. CDR3 sequence reads: CASRRGGFDNTDTQYF. The DNA of the CDR3 is TGTGCCAGCAGGAGGGGGGGGTTCGATAACACAGATACGCAGTATTTT.

This chain joins TRBV9 and TRBJ2-5, with 12 bases identical to TRBD2. The CDR3 extends over 16 amino acids. Trimming at V came to 3 bases and at J to 5 bases, leaving 8 bases not matched to a gene. Germline CDR1 and CDR2: SGDLS and YYNGEE. The CDR3 nucleotides read TGTGCCAGCAGCGCCCGACTAGCGGGAGTCCGGGAGACCCAGTACTTC. It is translated as CASSARLAGVRETQYF.

This sequence joins TRBV27 and TRBJ2-2; 9 bases fit TRBD1. V lost 6 bases to trimming and J lost 3 bases; unmatched junction nucleotides: 5. CDR1 and CDR2 from the germline V gene are MNHEY and SMNVEV (reference sequence). This CDR3 region has 15 residues. The CDR3 protein is CASRVQGAHTGELFF. The CDR3 coding sequence is TGTGCCAGCAGAGTACAGGGGGCACACACCGGGGAGCTGTTTTTT.

The J gene is TRBJ2-7, the V gene TRBV7-6, with 9 bases aligning to TRBD2. From germline, CDR1 is SGHVS and CDR2 FNYEAQ. Losses at the gene ends were 1 base for V and 6 bases for J; bases not matched to a gene: 1. The CDR3 sequence is 13 residues long. CDR3 coding DNA: TGTGCCAGCAGCTTAGTAGCGGGGGTCGAGCAGTACTTC. Translation gives CASSLVAGVEQYF.

This chain links TRBV14 with TRBJ2-2; D may be TRBD2 (5 bases). The ends were cut back, 1 base at V and 1 base at J, with 16 bases in the middle. Germline CDR1 is SGHDN and CDR2 is FVKESK. The CDR3 totals 18 residues. Here the CDR3 reads CASSQGRVWLGNTGELFF. CDR3 coding DNA: TGTGCCAGCAGCCAAGGGCGGGTCTGGTTGGGGAACACCGGGGAGCTGTTTTTT.

The chain carries TRBV29-1 and TRBJ1-2; 7 positions agree with TRBD1. The CDR3 is made up of 14 amino acids. Germline V gene lookup returns CDR1 SQVTM and CDR2 ANQGSEA. The DNA of the CDR3 is TGCAGTGCCGCAGGGGGTCCCAATATGGATGGCTACACCTTC. It translates to CSAAGGPNMDGYTF.

This clone is a singleton in its sample. This chain links TRBV4-2 with TRBJ1-4; D might be TRBD1 (6 bases). The CDR3 contains 14 residues. The germline gives CDR1 LGHNA, CDR2 YNFKEQ. The germline V and J ends were trimmed by 4 bases and 6 bases, with 12 bases remaining between them. The CDR3 nucleotides read TGTGCCAGCAGCCCGACGGCAGGGGATGAAAAACTGTTTTTT. It yields the protein CASSPTAGDEKLFF.

V and J are TRBV2 and TRBJ2-3, with D possibly TRBD1 on 6 matching bases. Trimming took off 4 bases at V and 4 bases at J, with 15 bases between the two ends. This CDR3 contains 15 residues. Germline CDR1 and CDR2: SNHLY and FYNNEI. CDR3 region: CASSGLRTVADTQYF. CDR3 DNA: TGTGCCAGCAGTGGCTTGAGGACAGTTGCAGATACGCAGTATTTT.

V gene TRBV12-5 combines with J gene TRBJ1-1; D possibly corresponds to TRBD1 (5 bases). The CDR3 totals 16 residues. V was clipped by 5 bases and J by 0 bases, with 16 bases between them. Germline V gene lookup returns CDR1 LGHNT and CDR2 FRNRAP. CDR3 in amino acids: CASGPLLDSMNTEAFF. The CDR3 coding sequence is TGTGCTAGTGGTCCACTCCTAGACAGTATGAACACTGAAGCTTTCTTT.

The V gene is TRBV7-6, the J gene TRBJ2-6, with D maybe TRBD2 (5 bases). The CDR3 sequence is 19 residues long. Germline V gene lookup returns CDR1 SGHVS and CDR2 FNYEAQ. Trimming removed 3 bases from V and 1 base from J, with 19 bases in between. This CDR3 reads CASSLSRASLLSGANVLTF. Written as DNA, the CDR3 is TGTGCCAGCAGCTTGTCTCGTGCTAGCTTGCTTTCTGGGGCCAACGTCCTGACTTTC.